This T cell receptor beta chain was observed in a study of OX40 agonist ivuxolimab in advanced cancers. Turning to the study itself: Enrolled patients in dose escalation had cancers that were hepatocellular carcinoma, melanoma, renal cell or head and neck cancer. Three patients had partial responses: one hepatocellular carcinoma, two cutaneous melanoma.

Whole-study findings and limits: Expansion of clones was among the lowest in partial responders at 0.1-3.0 mg/kg.

With 2 bases removed from V and 3 bases from J, the gap between germline ends came to 14 bases. Per germline, CDR1 ENHRY and CDR2 SYGVKD. The CDR3 is 16 residues long. The assay was immunoSEQ multiplex PCR, and TCRdb's table has in-frame clones only and misses some. Counted here are some 75,000 clones, over 75% occurring once; the ten biggest clones make up roughly 3.1%. As regards this clone: The antigen is not known.

Sequences were derived from CD4+ or CD8+ T cells sorted from blood, sampled in a trial of the OX40 agonist ivuxolimab. The chain links TRBV10-3 to TRBJ1-5; D is possibly TRBD1 (5 bases). The source is an adult with an advanced solid tumor such as melanoma, head and neck, liver or kidney cancer. The CDR3 region is CAISETGQAVNQPQHF. The DNA for the CDR3 is TGTGCCATCAGTGAGACGGGGCAGGCAGTCAATCAGCCCCAGCATTTT.